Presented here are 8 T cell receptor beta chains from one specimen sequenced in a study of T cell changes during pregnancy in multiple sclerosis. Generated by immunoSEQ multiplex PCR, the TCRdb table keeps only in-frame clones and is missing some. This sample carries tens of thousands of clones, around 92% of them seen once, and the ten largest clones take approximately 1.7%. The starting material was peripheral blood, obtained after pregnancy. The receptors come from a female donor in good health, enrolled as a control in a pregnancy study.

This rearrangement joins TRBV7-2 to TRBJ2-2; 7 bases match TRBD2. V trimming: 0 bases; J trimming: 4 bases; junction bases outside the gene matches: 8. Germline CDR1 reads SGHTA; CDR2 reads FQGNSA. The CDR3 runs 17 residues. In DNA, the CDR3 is TGTGCCAGCAGCTTAGCGGGGGGGACGGTCTTCACCGGGGAGCTGTTTTTT. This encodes CASSLAGGTVFTGELFF.

The DNA of the CDR3 is TGTGCCAGCTCCCCGGGGGACACTGAAGCTTTCTTT. Protein product: CASSPGDTEAFF. The chain carries TRBV18 and TRBJ1-1; a weak D match, TRBD1 (5 bases). With 6 bases removed from V and 3 bases from J, the gap between germline ends came to 8 bases. The V gene's germline CDR1 is KGHSH and CDR2 LQKENI. The CDR3 loop spans 12 amino acids. Full variable domain (remainder filled in from reference TRBV18 and TRBJ1-1): NAGVMQNPRHLVRRRGQEARLRCSPMKGHSHVYWYRQLPEEGLKFMVYLQKENIIDESGMPKERFSAEFPKEGPSILRIQQVVRGDSAAYFCASSPGDTEAFFGQGTRLTVV.

The CDR3 spells CASLRRGHNEQFF. DNA of the CDR3: TGTGCCAGCCTCAGGAGGGGTCACAATGAGCAGTTCTTC. The chain uses TRBV13 and TRBJ2-1, with D possibly being TRBD2 (6 bases). The V end lost 8 bases, the J end lost 5 bases, and 13 bases lay between the germline ends. Per germline, CDR1 PRHDT and CDR2 FYEKMQ (reference sequence). The CDR3 has 13 residues.

In DNA, the CDR3 is TGCGCCAGCAGCCAAAAGCCCCCGGGACAGGGCGAGACCCAGTACTTC. Translation gives CASSQKPPGQGETQYF. V and J are TRBV5-1 and TRBJ2-5; TRBD1 agrees at 9 bases. V lost 4 bases to trimming and J lost 5 bases; unmatched junction nucleotides: 12. This CDR3 has 16 amino acids. CDR1 SGHRS and CDR2 YFSETQ come from the germline V gene.

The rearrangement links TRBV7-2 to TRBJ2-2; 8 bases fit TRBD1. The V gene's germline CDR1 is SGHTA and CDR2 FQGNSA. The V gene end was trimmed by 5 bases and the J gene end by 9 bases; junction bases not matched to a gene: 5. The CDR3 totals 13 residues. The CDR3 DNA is TGTGCCAGCAGCGTACCAGGGGGCCGGGAGCTGTTTTTT. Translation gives CASSVPGGRELFF.

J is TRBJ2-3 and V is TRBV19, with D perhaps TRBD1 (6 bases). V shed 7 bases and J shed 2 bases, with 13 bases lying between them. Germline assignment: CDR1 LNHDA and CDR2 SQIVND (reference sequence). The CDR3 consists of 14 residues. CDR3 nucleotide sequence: TGTGCCAGTATACCGGACAGAGCCACAGATACGCAGTATTTT. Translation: CASIPDRATDTQYF.

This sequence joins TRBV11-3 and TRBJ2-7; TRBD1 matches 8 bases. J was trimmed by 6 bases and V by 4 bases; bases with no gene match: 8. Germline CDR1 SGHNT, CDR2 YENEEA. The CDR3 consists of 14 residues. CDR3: CASSSRTGNREQYF. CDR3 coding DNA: TGTGCCAGCAGCTCTCGGACAGGGAATCGCGAGCAGTACTTC.

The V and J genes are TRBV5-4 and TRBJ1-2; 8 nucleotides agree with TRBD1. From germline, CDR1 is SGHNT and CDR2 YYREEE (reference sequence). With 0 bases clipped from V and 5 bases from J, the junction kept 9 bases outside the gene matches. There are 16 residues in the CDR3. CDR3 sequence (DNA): TGTGCCAGCAGCTTGGGGACAGGGTCAATGGGTTATGGCTACACCTTC. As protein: CASSLGTGSMGYGYTF.